This T cell receptor beta chain was documented in a study of T cell repertoires in cytomegalovirus infection. Study in general: As its CMV epitopes, the study selected recently identified HLA-C-restricted and well-studied HLA-B-restricted targets. The public TCR beta signatures pointed to both CMV infection and matching HLA type.

V shed 5 bases and J shed 5 bases, with 15 bases lying between them. From germline, CDR1 is SGHTA and CDR2 FQGNSA. The CDR3 is 14 amino acids. With respect to this clonotype: Its antigen is unknown.

TCRdb used MiXCR to reprocess the reads, holding one entry per CDR3 protein. The repertoire includes some 350,000 distinct CDR3 sequences, 25% to 35% of them detected once, and 20% sits in the top ten. Study conclusions and caveats: The ex vivo response was dominated by HLA-C-restricted CMV-specific TCR beta clonotypes. People with CMV and the relevant HLA were identified by cumulative public TCR beta family frequency.

The TCR originated in a human donor in good health (CMV status not recorded). Some clones in this sample may be carry-over from other donors' samples. The source was cultured PBMCs, collected from culture after CMV antigen stimulation. The chain recombines TRBV7-2 with TRBJ2-5, with D hard to call. The CDR3 loop reads CASSQRPDGETQYF. CDR3 sequence (DNA): TGTGCCAGCAGCCAAAGACCCGATGGGGAGACCCAGTACTTC.